This T cell receptor beta chain is from a study of T cell responses to AZD1222 COVID-19 vaccine. Note on this clone: What it binds is unknown.

General study findings and limits: An increase in Spike-specific TCR breadth and depth was observed after two AZD1222 doses. At baseline, seropositivity was found in only a handful of AZD1222 recipients. The study found vaccine-associated CD4 TCRs spanning spike, dominant at 160-218 and 743-854.

Clones were sequenced by immunoSEQ multiplex PCR, and TCRdb holds only the in-frame ones, with some missing. This repertoire shows about 150,000 clones, over 80% found once; its top ten account for approximately 2.9%. V lost 5 bases and J 3 bases, leaving 10 bases between the germline ends. The germline gives CDR1 SEHNR, CDR2 FQNEAQ (reference sequence). The CDR3 has 13 amino acids. The V call is TRBV7-9, the J call TRBJ1-2, with D tentatively TRBD1 (5 bases). Sequencing was performed on peripheral blood, taken on day 0 of MenACWY control vaccination. The sequence was collected from an adult in good health. DNA for the CDR3: TGTGCCAGCAGCAACGACAGAGACTATGGCTACACCTTC. Its translation is CASSNDRDYGYTF.